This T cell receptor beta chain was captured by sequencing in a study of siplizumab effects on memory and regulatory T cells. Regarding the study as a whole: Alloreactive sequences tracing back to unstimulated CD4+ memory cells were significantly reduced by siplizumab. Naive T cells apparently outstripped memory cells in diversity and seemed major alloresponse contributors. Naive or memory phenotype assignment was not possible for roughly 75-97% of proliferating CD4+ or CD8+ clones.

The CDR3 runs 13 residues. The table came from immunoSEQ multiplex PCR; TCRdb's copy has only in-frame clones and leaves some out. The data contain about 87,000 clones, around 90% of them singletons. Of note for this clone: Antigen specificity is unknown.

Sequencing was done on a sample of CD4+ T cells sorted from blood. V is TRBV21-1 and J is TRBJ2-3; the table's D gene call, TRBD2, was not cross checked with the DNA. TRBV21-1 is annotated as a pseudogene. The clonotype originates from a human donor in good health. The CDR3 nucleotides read TGTGCCAGCAGCAGAACTTACACAGATACGCAGTATTTT. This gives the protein CASSRTYTDTQYF.